This TCR beta chain was profiled in a study of blood T cell repertoires in COVID-19. Study-level background: PBMCs, B-cell-depleted T cells, or T cells were the source of the cDNA or gDNA that made up the material.

As processed by the authors: From reference gene primer amplification, estimates of nucleated cell counts were derived. The protocol was immunoSEQ multiplex PCR, while the TCRdb copy is restricted to in-frame clones and leaves out a portion. The V and J calls and clone size were taken over from that table, and D and trimming were inferred from the DNA. This sample has about 36,000 clones; roughly four fifths occur once, and the top ten carry less than 50%. The ends were cut back, 1 base at V and 4 bases at J, with 7 bases in the middle. In germline, CDR1 is SGHTA, CDR2 FQGNSA. CDR3 length equals 13 residues.

Sequenced sample: peripheral blood. The clonotype comes from a human donor in a cohort sampled during active or convalescent COVID-19. The donor label of this sample is uncertain. The chain recombines TRBV7-2 with TRBJ2-5; perhaps TRBD2 as D (5 bases). In DNA, the CDR3 is TGTGCCAGCAGCTTAGGAGGGCCAGAGACCCAGTACTTC. Protein product: CASSLGGPETQYF.